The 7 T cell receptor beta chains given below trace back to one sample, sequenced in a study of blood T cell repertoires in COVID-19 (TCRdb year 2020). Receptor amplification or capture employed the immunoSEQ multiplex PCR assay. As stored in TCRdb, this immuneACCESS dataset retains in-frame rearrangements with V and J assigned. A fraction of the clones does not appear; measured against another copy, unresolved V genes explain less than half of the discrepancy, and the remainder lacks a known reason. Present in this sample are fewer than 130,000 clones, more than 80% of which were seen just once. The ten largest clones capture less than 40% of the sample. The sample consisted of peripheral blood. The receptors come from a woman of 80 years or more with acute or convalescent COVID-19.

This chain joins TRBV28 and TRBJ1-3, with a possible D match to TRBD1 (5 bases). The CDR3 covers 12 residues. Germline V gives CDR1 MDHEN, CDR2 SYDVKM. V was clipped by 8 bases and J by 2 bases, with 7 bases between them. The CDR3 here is CASSRAGNTIYF. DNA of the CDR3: TGTGCCAGCTCCAGGGCTGGAAACACCATATATTTT.

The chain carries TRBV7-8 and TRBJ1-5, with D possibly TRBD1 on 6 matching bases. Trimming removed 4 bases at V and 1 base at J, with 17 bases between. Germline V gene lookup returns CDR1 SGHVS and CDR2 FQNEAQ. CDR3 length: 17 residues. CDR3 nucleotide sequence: TGTGCCAGCAGCTCATTTCCGCTTGGACAGAGCAATCAGCCCCAGCATTTT. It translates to CASSSFPLGQSNQPQHF.

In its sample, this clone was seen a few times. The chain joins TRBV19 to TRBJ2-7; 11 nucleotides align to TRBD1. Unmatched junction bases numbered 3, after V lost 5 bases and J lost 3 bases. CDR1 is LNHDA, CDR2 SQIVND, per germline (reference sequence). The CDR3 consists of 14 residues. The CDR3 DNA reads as TGTGCCAGTAGTGCGGGACAGGGGGTCTACGAGCAGTACTTC. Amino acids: CASSAGQGVYEQYF.

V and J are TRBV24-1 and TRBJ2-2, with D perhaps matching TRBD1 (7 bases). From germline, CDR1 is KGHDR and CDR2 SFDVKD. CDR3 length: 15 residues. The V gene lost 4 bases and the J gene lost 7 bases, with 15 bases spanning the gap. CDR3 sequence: CATSEEGAMGGELFF. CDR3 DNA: TGTGCCACCAGTGAGGAGGGGGCCATGGGCGGGGAGCTGTTTTTT.

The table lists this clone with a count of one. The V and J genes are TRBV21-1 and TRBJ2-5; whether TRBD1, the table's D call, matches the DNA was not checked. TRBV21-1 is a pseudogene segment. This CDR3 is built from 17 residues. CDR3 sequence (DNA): TGTGCCAGCAGCAAAGGGAGGGACAGGGTGAGGCGAGAGACCCAGTACTTC. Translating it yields CASSKGRDRVRRETQYF.

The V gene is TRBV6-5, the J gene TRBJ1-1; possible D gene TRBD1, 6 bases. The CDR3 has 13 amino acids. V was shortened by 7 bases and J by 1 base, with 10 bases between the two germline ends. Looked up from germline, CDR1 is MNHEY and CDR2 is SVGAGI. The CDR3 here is CASTQGGNTEAFF. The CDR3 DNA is TGTGCCAGCACCCAAGGGGGGAACACTGAAGCTTTCTTT.

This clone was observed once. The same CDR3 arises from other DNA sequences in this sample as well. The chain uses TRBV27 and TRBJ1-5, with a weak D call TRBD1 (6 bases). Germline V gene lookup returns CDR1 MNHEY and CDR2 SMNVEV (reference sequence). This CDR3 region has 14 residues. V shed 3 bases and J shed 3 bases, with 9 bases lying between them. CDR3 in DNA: TGTGCCAGCAGTTTCCAGGGGTCCAATCAGCCCCAGCATTTT. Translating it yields CASSFQGSNQPQHF.